This is a list of T cell receptor beta chains from one sample in a study of spatial heterogeneity in lung cancer. TCRdb passed the 5' RACE reads through MiXCR, listing each CDR3 protein once. The data show roughly 39,000 distinct CDR3 sequences, with approximately 7% seen just once and roughly 45% held by the top ten. Here the sequenced sample was PBMCs, taken at surgery. Receptors originate from a female donor with early-stage non-small cell lung cancer. CDR3s include the opening cysteine and the closing phenylalanine or tryptophan. Fields, in order: CDR3 length, J gene, V gene, D gene, clone size, CDR3 protein, CDR3 DNA. D genes are given only for firm matches. Clone size is stated in some rows and not others, as once, few, many or a class when expanded.

15	TRBJ1-4	TRBV5-4	.	few	CASSLGGAVGEKLFF	TGTGCCAGCAGCTTGGGGGGGGCTGTTGGTGAAAAACTGTTTTTT
15	TRBJ2-2	TRBV7-2	TRBD2	few	CASSRTSGWTGELFF	TGTGCCAGCAGCAGAACTAGCGGTTGGACCGGGGAGCTGTTTTTT
14	TRBJ1-1	TRBV28	.	many	CASRPGVGMTEAFF	TGTGCCAGCAGACCAGGGGTGGGAATGACTGAAGCTTTCTTT
15	TRBJ2-2	TRBV2	TRBD1	many	CASSAGQGNTGELFF	TGTGCCAGCAGTGCGGGACAGGGAAACACCGGGGAGCTGTTTTTT
15	TRBJ2-1	TRBV6-2/TRBV6-3	TRBD2	many	CASRRGATTYNEQFF	TGTGCCAGCAGGCGGGGGGCGACAACCTACAATGAGCAGTTCTTC
14	TRBJ1-1	TRBV12-3/TRBV12-4	.	few	CASSLRGVYTEAFF	TGTGCCAGCAGTTTACGGGGGGTCTATACTGAAGCTTTCTTT
13	TRBJ1-1	TRBV3-1	.	many	CASSSLENTEAFF	TGTGCCAGCAGCTCCCTGGAGAACACTGAAGCTTTCTTT
16	TRBJ2-5	TRBV20-1	TRBD2	many	CSASPASGGAWETQYF	TGCAGTGCTAGTCCCGCTAGCGGGGGGGCCTGGGAGACCCAGTACTTC
15	TRBJ1-5	TRBV5-1	TRBD1	many	CASSEGAHANQPQHF	TGCGCCAGCAGTGAGGGGGCCCACGCCAATCAGCCCCAGCATTTT
14	TRBJ1-5	TRBV19	.	.	CASSTGTANQPQHF	TGTGCCAGTAGTACGGGCACAGCAAATCAGCCCCAGCATTTT
15	TRBJ2-3	TRBV9	TRBD2	many	CASSVRLAGDGTQYF	TGTGCCAGCAGCGTAAGACTAGCGGGGGACGGTACGCAGTATTTT
13	TRBJ1-3	TRBV30	.	many	CAWRNPSGNTIYF	TGTGCCTGGAGGAATCCCTCTGGAAACACCATATATTTT
17	TRBJ1-4	TRBV27	.	.	CASSAGHGRARDEKLFF	TGTGCCAGCAGTGCCGGACATGGGCGGGCAAGAGACGAAAAACTGTTTTTT
11	TRBJ2-7	TRBV28	.	many	CASSTGYEQYF	TGTGCCAGCAGCACAGGCTACGAGCAGTACTTC
12	TRBJ2-5	TRBV6-2/TRBV6-3	.	.	CASSYYGETQYF	TGTGCCAGCAGTTACTACGGAGAGACCCAGTACTTC
11	TRBJ2-3	TRBV7-3	.	many	CASSNVNVQYF	TGTGCCAGCAGCAACGTTAATGTGCAGTATTTT
13	TRBJ2-2	TRBV18	.	many	CASSDLRAGELFF	TGTGCCAGCTCCGACCTAAGGGCCGGGGAGCTGTTTTTT
13	TRBJ2-5	TRBV2	TRBD2	many	CAISLGLAGTQYF	TGTGCCATTTCTCTGGGACTAGCGGGGACCCAGTACTTC
15	TRBJ2-3	TRBV7-2	.	.	CASSYHGGRTDTQYF	TGTGCCAGCAGCTACCACGGGGGCCGCACAGATACGCAGTATTTT
16	TRBJ2-5	TRBV7-2	.	many	CASSLGTRTSSETQYF	TGTGCCAGCAGCCTAGGAACCCGGACCTCCTCGGAGACCCAGTACTTC
15	TRBJ2-7	TRBV7-2	.	few	CASTLGGSPEYEQYF	TGTGCCAGCACCCTTGGGGGTTCCCCGGAGTACGAGCAGTACTTC
17	TRBJ1-1	TRBV5-1	TRBD1	many	CASSRVPGQGLNTEAFF	TGCGCCAGCAGCCGGGTCCCGGGACAGGGACTGAACACTGAAGCTTTCTTT
17	TRBJ2-3	TRBV11-2	TRBD2	many	CASSPKWGGTNTDTQYF	TGTGCCAGCAGCCCCAAATGGGGGGGGACGAACACAGATACGCAGTATTTT
14	TRBJ2-5	TRBV3-1	.	.	CASSSTRTEETQYF	TGTGCCAGCAGCTCAACCCGGACTGAGGAGACCCAGTACTTC
15	TRBJ1-5	TRBV18	TRBD1	many	CASSLGAGGHQPQHF	TGTGCCAGCTCACTGGGGGCAGGGGGCCATCAGCCCCAGCATTTT
13	TRBJ1-2	TRBV20-1	.	few	CSVPAAANYGYTF	TGCAGTGTCCCGGCAGCAGCTAACTATGGCTACACCTTC
12	TRBJ2-7	TRBV11-2	.	.	CASSFDTYEQYF	TGTGCCAGCAGCTTCGATACCTACGAGCAGTACTTC
15	TRBJ1-4	TRBV27	.	many	CASSLQGRTNEKLFF	TGTGCCAGCAGTTTACAGGGGAGGACTAATGAAAAACTGTTTTTT